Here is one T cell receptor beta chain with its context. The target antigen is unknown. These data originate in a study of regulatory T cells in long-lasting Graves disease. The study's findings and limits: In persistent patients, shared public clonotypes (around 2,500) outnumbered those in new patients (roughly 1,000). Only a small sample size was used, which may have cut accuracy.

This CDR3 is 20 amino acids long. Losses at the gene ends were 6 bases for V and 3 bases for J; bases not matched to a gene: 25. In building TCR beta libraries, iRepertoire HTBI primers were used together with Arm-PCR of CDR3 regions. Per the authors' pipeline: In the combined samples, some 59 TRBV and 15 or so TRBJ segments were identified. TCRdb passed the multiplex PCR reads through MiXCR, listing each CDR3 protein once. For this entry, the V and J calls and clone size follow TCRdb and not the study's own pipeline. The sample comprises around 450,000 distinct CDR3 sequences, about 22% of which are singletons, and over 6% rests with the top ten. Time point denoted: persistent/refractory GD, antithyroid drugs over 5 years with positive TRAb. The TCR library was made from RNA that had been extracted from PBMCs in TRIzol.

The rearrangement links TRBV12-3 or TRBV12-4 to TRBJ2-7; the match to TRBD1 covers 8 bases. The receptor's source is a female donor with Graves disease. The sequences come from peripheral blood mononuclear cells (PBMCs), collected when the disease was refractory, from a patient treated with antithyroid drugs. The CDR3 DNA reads TGTGCCAGCAGCGGGTGGTTGTTTGGACAGGGACTTTTTAATAACTACGAGCAGTACTTC. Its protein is CASSGWLFGQGLFNNYEQYF.